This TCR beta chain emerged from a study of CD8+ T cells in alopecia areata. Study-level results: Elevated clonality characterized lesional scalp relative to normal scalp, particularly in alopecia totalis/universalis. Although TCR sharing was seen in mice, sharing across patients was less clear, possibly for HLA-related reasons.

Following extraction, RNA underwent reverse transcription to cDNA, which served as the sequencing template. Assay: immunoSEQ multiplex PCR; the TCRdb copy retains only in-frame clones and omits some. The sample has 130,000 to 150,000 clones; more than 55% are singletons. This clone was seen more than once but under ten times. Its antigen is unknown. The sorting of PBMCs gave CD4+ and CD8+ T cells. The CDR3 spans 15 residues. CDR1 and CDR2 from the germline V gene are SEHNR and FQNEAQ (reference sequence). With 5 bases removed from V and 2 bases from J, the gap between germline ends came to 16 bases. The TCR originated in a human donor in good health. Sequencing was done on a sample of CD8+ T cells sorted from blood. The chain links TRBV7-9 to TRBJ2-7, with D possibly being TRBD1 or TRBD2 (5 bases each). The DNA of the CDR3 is TGTGCCAGCAGCCCAGAGGGGTTTCGGCCCTACGAGCAGTACTTC. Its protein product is CASSPEGFRPYEQYF.